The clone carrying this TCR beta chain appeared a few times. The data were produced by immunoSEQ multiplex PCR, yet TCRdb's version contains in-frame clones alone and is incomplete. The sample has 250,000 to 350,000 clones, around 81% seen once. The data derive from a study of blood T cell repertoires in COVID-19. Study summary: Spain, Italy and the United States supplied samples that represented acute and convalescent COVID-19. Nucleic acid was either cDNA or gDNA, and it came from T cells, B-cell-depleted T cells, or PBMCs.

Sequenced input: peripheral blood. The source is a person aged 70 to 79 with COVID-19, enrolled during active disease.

The CDR3 loop reads CASSPSARSSGNTIYF. Written as DNA, the CDR3 is TGTGCCAGCAGCCCCTCCGCTAGGTCATCAGGAAACACCATATATTTT. The V gene is TRBV7-2, the J gene TRBJ1-3; D remains unclear. The germline CDR1 and CDR2 sequences are SGHTA and FQGNSA. There are 16 residues in the CDR3. The germline V and J ends were trimmed by 5 bases and 4 bases, with 18 bases remaining between them.